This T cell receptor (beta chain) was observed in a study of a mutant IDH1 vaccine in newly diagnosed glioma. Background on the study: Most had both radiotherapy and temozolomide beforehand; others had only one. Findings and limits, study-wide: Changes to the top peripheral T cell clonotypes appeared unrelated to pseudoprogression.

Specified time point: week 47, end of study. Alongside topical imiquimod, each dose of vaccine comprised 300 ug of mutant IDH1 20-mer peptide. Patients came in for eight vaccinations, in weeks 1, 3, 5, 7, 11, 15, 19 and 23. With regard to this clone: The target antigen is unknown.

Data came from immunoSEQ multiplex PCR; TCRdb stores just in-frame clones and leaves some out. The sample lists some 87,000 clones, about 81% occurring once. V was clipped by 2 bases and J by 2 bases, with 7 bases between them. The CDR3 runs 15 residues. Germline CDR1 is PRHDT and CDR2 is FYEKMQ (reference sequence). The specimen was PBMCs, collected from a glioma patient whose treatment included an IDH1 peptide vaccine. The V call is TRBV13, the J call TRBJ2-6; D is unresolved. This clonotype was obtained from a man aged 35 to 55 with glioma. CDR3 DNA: TGTGCCAGCAGCTTATTAGGGACTGGGGCCAACGTCCTGACTTTC. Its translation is CASSLLGTGANVLTF.